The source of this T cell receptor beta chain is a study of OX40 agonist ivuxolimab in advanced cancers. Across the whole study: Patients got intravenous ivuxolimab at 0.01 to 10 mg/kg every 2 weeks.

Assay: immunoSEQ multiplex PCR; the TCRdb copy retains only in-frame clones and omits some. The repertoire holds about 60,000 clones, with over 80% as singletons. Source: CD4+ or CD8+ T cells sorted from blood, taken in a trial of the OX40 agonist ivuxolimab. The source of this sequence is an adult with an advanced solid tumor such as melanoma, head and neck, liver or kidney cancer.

This chain's CDR3 is CASSPTTGSYTEAFF. The CDR3 DNA is TGCGCCAGCAGCCCTACGACAGGGTCATACACTGAAGCTTTCTTT. The genes are TRBV5-1 and TRBJ1-1; TRBD1 aligns across 7 bases. Trimming at V came to 4 bases and at J to 3 bases, leaving 9 bases not matched to a gene. The CDR3 has 15 residues. CDR1 is SGHRS and CDR2 is YFSETQ in the germline V gene.